This T cell receptor beta chain came from a study of T cells after posttransplantation cyclophosphamide. The study, taken as a whole, reports: Donor CD8+ memory clones often dominated recipient blood repertoires at later times. Recipient CMV seropositivity and CMV reactivation strongly tracked TRB clonality. Tissue-infiltrating T cells from skin or gut overlapped little with blood T cells.

Germline loops: CDR1 LNHDA, CDR2 SQIVND (reference sequence). The CDR3 is made up of 16 amino acids. After removal of 3 bases from V and 8 bases from J, the junction contained 11 bases not matched to a gene. About this clone itself: Its antigen remains unknown.

Assay used: immunoSEQ multiplex PCR; TCRdb lists only in-frame clones, some missing. This sample yields some 53,000 clones, of which 70% to 90% are seen a single time; roughly 2.8% belongs to the top ten. The genes are TRBV19 and TRBJ2-1, with TRBD2 identical over 9 bases. Sequencing was performed on PBMCs. The receptor was isolated from a man aged 25-45 years with a blood cancer, CMV-positive, and with a related stem cell donor. The CDR3 sequence: CASSIPLGTSFDEQFF. Here the CDR3 DNA reads TGTGCCAGTAGTATCCCCCTCGGGACTAGCTTCGATGAGCAGTTCTTC.